The 32 T cell receptor delta chains presented below share a single source sample, sequenced in a study of γδ T cells in repeated Plasmodium falciparum infection. Bulk repertoires came from Vgamma9/Vdelta2+ or Vdelta2-negative gammadelta T cells flow-sorted from PBMC. TCRdb re-identified clones in the multiplex PCR reads via CATT. The sample yields some 100,000 delta-chain clones, 1.4% seen once. The sequenced sample consisted of gamma-delta T cells from blood. The receptor set was obtained from a pool of human donors (malaria-infected and uninfected, not separated).

This clone was counted at least ten times. Given a far larger clone just one base away, this is likely a sequencing read error. Other DNA variants within this sample encode the same CDR3. The chain has TRDV1 and TRDJ1; tentatively, D is TRDD3 (5 bases). Trimming took off 6 bases at V and 0 bases at J, with 23 bases between the two ends. The germline V gene has CDR1 TSWWSYY and CDR2 QGS. The CDR3 extends over 18 amino acids. CDR3 DNA sequence: TGTGCTCTTGGAGAAGTGGGAGGGATCCCATCCTACACCGATAAACTCATCTTT. Its translation is CALGEVGGIPSYTDKLIF.

In its sample, this clone was seen a few times. A far larger clone is a single base away, which makes a read error likely. This same CDR3 is encoded by further DNA sequences in the sample. The gene calls are TRDV2 and TRDJ1, with 12 positions matching TRDD3. Matching the DNA to germline supplied the J gene, which TCRdb does not give. CDR3 size: 19 residues. Losses at the gene ends were 3 bases for V and 0 bases for J; bases not matched to a gene: 13. The germline V gene encodes CDR1 GEAIGNYY and CDR2 EKD. CDR3 region: CACDDLLGDTPAYTDKLIF. In nucleotides, the CDR3 is TGTGCCTGTGACGATTTACTGGGGGATACTCCCGCGTACACCGATAAACTCATCTTT.

In its sample, this clone was seen a few times. Translating this DNA gives a protein that differs at residue 11 from the TCRdb one, which belongs to a much larger clone; a read error is likely, and the protein shown is this translation. The rearrangement uses TRDV1 and TRDJ1; tentative D call: TRDD3 (6 bases). Germline assignment: CDR1 TSWWSYY and CDR2 QGS. With 3 bases removed from V and 1 base from J, the gap between germline ends came to 24 bases. CDR3 length: 19 residues. The CDR3, as DNA: TGTGCTCTTGGGGACCCAAATGACGCTGGGGTACCAGGCACCGATAAACTCATCTTT. Protein: CALGDPNDAGVPGTDKLIF.

This clone was counted only a few times. This likely reflects a read error, since a far larger clone is one base away. The sample has other DNA sequences that encode this CDR3 too. V is TRDV2 and J is TRDJ2; 10 bases agree with TRDD3. Assignment of the J gene here rests on matching the DNA to germline, because TCRdb gives none. Germline trimming cut 3 bases from V and 0 bases from J; bases unmatched to any gene: 12. CDR1 GEAIGNYY and CDR2 EKD come from the germline V gene. This CDR3 region has 19 residues. CDR3 nucleotides: TGTGCCTGTGACCACATTGATGTGGGGGATACTGCTTTGACAGCACAACTCTTCTTT. It translates to CACDHIDVGDTALTAQLFF.

As concerns this clone: TCRdb's listed protein matches a much larger clone and diverges from this DNA's translation at residue 10, likely through a read error; the protein shown comes from the DNA. The chain combines TRDV1 with TRDJ1, with 10 bases fitting TRDD3. Since TCRdb gives no J gene, matching the DNA to germline was used here to assign it. The CDR3 covers 24 residues. V was clipped by 2 bases and J by 4 bases; unmatched bases: 31. Germline CDR1 is TSWWSYY and CDR2 is QGS. This CDR3 is CALGEGRSLPKYWGIKNLNDKLIF. CDR3 DNA: TGTGCTCTTGGGGAAGGCAGGAGCCTTCCTAAGTACTGGGGGATCAAAAATCTCAACGATAAACTCATCTTT.

To note about this clone: The protein given by TCRdb reflects a much larger clone and differs at residue 3 from this DNA's translation, likely from a read error; the protein shown is the DNA's translation. V is TRDV2 and J is TRDJ1; tentative D call: TRDD3 (5 bases). The CDR3 extends over 14 amino acids. CDR1 is GEAIGNYY and CDR2 is EKD in the germline V gene. The V end was cut by 9 bases, the J end by 9 bases, with 25 bases between. This CDR3 reads CARSSDTRLSELIF. In DNA, the CDR3 is TGTGCCCGTAGCTCAGATACCCGGCTTTCAGAACTCATCTTT.

This clone was found a few times. This probably arose from a read error, given a far larger clone one base away. The same CDR3 arises from other DNA sequences in this sample as well. The chain uses TRDV1 and TRDJ2; 8 bases are shared with TRDD3. TCRdb records no J gene; here it was assigned by comparing the DNA to germline. CDR3 length: 23 amino acids. CDR1 and CDR2 (germline): TSWWSYY, QGS. The V segment lost 3 bases and the J segment 0 bases; nucleotides outside the gene matches: 24. This CDR3 is CALGDPPEGWGIVSIPLTAQLFF. DNA of the CDR3: TGTGCTCTTGGGGATCCCCCAGAAGGTTGGGGGATTGTGTCTATCCCTTTGACAGCACAACTCTTCTTT.

CDR3 amino acids: CALGEGPPTLGGLRLIF. The CDR3 DNA follows: TGTGCTCTTGGGGAAGGTCCTCCTACTCTCGGGGGATTGAGACTCATCTTT. The chain joins TRDV1 to TRDJ1, with D possibly matching TRDD3 (7 bases). Here the J gene came from matching the DNA to germline, since TCRdb omits it. Between the trimmed V and J ends, which lost 2 bases and 10 bases, there was a span of 26 bases. The CDR3 has 17 residues. CDR1 and CDR2 (germline): TSWWSYY, QGS.

This clone was picked up a small number of times. The TCRdb protein comes from a much larger clone and disagrees with this DNA's translation at residue 5, likely due to a read error; the protein given here is derived from the DNA. The chain carries TRDV2 and TRDJ3, with 12 bases lining up with TRDD3. TCRdb carries no J gene annotation; the J gene was assigned here by matching the DNA with germline. The V segment lost 3 bases and the J segment 3 bases; nucleotides outside the gene matches: 8. Germline values: CDR1 GEAIGNYY, CDR2 EKD. The CDR3 extends over 19 amino acids. The CDR3 DNA sequence: TGTGCCTGTGACGAAGTACTGGGGGATACACGCTGGGACACCCGACAGATGTTTTTC. As protein: CACDEVLGDTRWDTRQMFF.

This clone was counted only a few times. The protein that TCRdb holds for this DNA derives from a much larger clone and differs from the translated DNA at residue 3, which likely indicates a read error; the protein shown here is translated from the DNA. The chain joins TRDV1 to TRDJ1; TRDD3 matches 7 bases. TCRdb supplies no J gene; here it was assigned by aligning the nucleotide sequence to germline. CDR3 size: 18 residues. Germline V gene data show CDR1 as TSWWSYY and CDR2 as QGS. CDR3 protein: CAHGGGYIGGSYTDKLIF. The CDR3 coding sequence is TGTGCTCATGGGGGAGGATATATTGGTGGGTCCTACACCGATAAACTCATCTTT.

This clone was observed a handful of times. The TCRdb protein, from a much larger clone, departs from this DNA's translation at residue 8, likely by read error; the protein shown derives from the DNA. In nucleotides, the CDR3 is TGTGCCTGTGACAGCCTACTGGAGGATACGGGCACCGATAAACTCATCTTT. This codes for CACDSLLEDTGTDKLIF. The rearrangement uses TRDV2 and TRDJ1; the match to TRDD3 covers 7 bases. Germline CDR1 is GEAIGNYY and CDR2 is EKD. The CDR3 has 17 amino acids. V shed 2 bases, J shed 1 base, and the junction held 12 bases outside the gene matches.

Of note for this clone: TCRdb records a much larger clone's protein for this DNA, with a difference at residue 11 that likely arises from a read error; the protein given is the translation of the DNA. The chain links TRDV3 to TRDJ1; D may be TRDD3 (5 bases). Trimming took 2 bases from V and 3 from J, leaving 22 bases between them. The CDR3 spans 16 residues. The germline V gene has CDR1 TVYSNPD and CDR2 GDNSRS (reference sequence). The CDR3 region is CAFYIMGPPYADKLIF. The CDR3 DNA is TGTGCCTTTTACATAATGGGGCCTCCGTACGCCGATAAACTCATCTTT.

Only a few counts were recorded for this clone. The amino acid sequence in TCRdb belongs to a much larger clone and departs from this DNA's translation at residue 7, likely a sequencing read error; the sequence shown is translated from the DNA. The chain uses TRDV2 and TRDJ1, with D hard to call. Germline matching of the DNA provided the J gene here, since TCRdb leaves it blank. With 0 bases removed from V and 2 bases from J, the gap between germline ends came to 18 bases. CDR3 length: 17 residues. CDR1 is GEAIGNYY, CDR2 EKD, per germline. CDR3 sequence (DNA): TGTGCCTGTGACACCGTGTGGGAGGCCCCGAGAACCGATAAACTCATCTTT. Translation gives CACDTVWEAPRTDKLIF.

This clone has just a few counts. Translating this DNA gives a protein that differs at residue 11 from the TCRdb one, which belongs to a much larger clone; a read error is likely, and the protein shown is this translation. V is TRDV2 and J is TRDJ1, with TRDD3 matching 7 bases. Since TCRdb gives no J gene, matching the DNA to germline was used here to assign it. This CDR3 contains 19 residues. Trimming at V came to 0 bases and at J to 0 bases, leaving 15 bases not matched to a gene. Germline assignment: CDR1 GEAIGNYY and CDR2 EKD. The CDR3 spells CACDTVGLGAQSYTDKLIF. CDR3 bases: TGTGCCTGTGACACCGTAGGGCTGGGGGCACAGTCTTACACCGATAAACTCATCTTT.

Turning to this clone: TCRdb pairs this DNA with a much larger clone's protein that differs at residue 9, likely a read error; the protein shown was translated from the DNA. The chain joins TRDV1 to TRDJ1; no firm D call. As TCRdb names no J gene, one was assigned here on the basis of a DNA match to germline. CDR1 is TSWWSYY, CDR2 QGS, per germline. The CDR3 is 15 residues long. The V gene lost 6 bases and the J gene lost 0 bases, with 14 bases spanning the gap. CDR3 nucleotide sequence: TGTGCTCTTGGTCGCGCCGGCCCGCACACCGATAAACTCATCTTT. Translated: CALGRAGPHTDKLIF.

About this clone: The protein held in TCRdb is that of a much larger clone and does not match this DNA's translation at residue 11, likely because of a read error; the protein shown is translated from the DNA. The chain joins TRDV3 to TRDJ1; 8 bases line up with TRDD3. The CDR3 extends over 16 amino acids. Germline V gene data show CDR1 as TVYSNPD and CDR2 as GDNSRS (reference sequence). V lost 2 bases and J lost 5; bases outside the gene matches: 16. The CDR3 DNA sequence: TGTGCCTTTTCAACTACGGTTGCTGGGGGAACAGATAAACTCATCTTT. This encodes CAFSTTVAGGTDKLIF.

This clone was picked up many times. With only one base between it and a far larger clone, this is likely a read error. In the same sample, other DNA sequences code for this CDR3. This chain links TRDV1 with TRDJ1; 7 bases fit TRDD3. Germline loops: CDR1 TSWWSYY, CDR2 QGS. This CDR3 is built from 17 residues. V lost 3 bases and J lost 5; bases outside the gene matches: 15. The CDR3 nucleotides are TGTGCTCTTGGGGAGTACAGCCTGGGATACTACCGGGATAAACTCATCTTT. This gives the protein CALGEYSLGYYRDKLIF.

This clone came up many times. This likely reflects a read error, since a far larger clone is one base away. The sample holds other DNA sequences that translate to the same CDR3. The gene calls are TRDV2 and TRDJ1; no clear D gene. Germline V CDR1 and CDR2: GEAIGNYY, EKD. Trimming left V 0 bases short and J 0 bases short, with 16 bases between. This CDR3 is built from 17 residues. The CDR3: CACDTVSSPGYTDKLIF. The CDR3, as DNA: TGTGCCTGTGACACCGTGTCCTCTCCAGGGTACACCGATAAACTCATCTTT.

This clone was detected ten times or more. The chain couples TRDV2 to TRDJ3; D is unresolved. The germline V gene has CDR1 GEAIGNYY and CDR2 EKD. This CDR3 comprises 17 residues. The V end was cut by 0 bases, the J end by 0 bases, with 8 bases between. The CDR3 DNA follows: TGTGCCTGTGACACCGTAATCAGCTCCTGGGACACCCGACAGATGTTTTTC. This encodes CACDTVISSWDTRQMFF.

This clone was counted a few times. This DNA's translation and the protein TCRdb lists, from a much larger clone, do not match at residue 20, likely due to a read error; the protein shown is translated from the DNA. The chain is built from TRDV2 and TRDJ3, with TRDD3 matching 11 bases. TCRdb gives no J gene; it was assigned here by matching the DNA to germline. Germline values: CDR1 GEAIGNYY, CDR2 EKD. The CDR3 consists of 24 residues. CDR3 in DNA: TGTGCCTGTGACACCGTCAAACCAGCCCAGCTGGGGGATACACGCTCCTGGGACACCCAACAGATGTTTTTC. Its protein product is CACDTVKPAQLGDTRSWDTQQMFF.

With regard to this clone: TCRdb lists the protein of a much larger clone for this DNA, which differs at residue 14, so this is likely a read error; the protein given here is translated from the DNA itself. The chain combines TRDV2 with TRDJ1; 7 bases are shared with TRDD3. Because TCRdb records no J gene, it was assigned here through a match of the DNA to germline. The CDR3 loop spans 17 amino acids. The V gene's germline CDR1 is GEAIGNYY and CDR2 EKD. This chain's CDR3 is CACDLLAGGPYTDELIF. CDR3 nucleotides: TGTGCCTGTGACCTTCTCGCTGGGGGCCCGTACACCGATGAACTCATCTTT.

About this clone itself: TCRdb attributes to this sequence the protein of a much larger clone, which differs from the DNA translation at residue 13; a read error is likely, and the protein displayed is translated from the DNA. The gene calls are TRDV1 and TRDJ2; D may match TRDD2 or TRDD3 (6 bases each). The J gene, missing from TCRdb, was assigned here through DNA to germline matching. CDR3 length: 22 residues. Trimming shortened V by 5 bases and J by 1 base, and 32 bases separated the two germline ends. Germline assignment: CDR1 TSWWSYY and CDR2 QGS. DNA for the CDR3: TGTGCTCTTGGGAGCAACCGGCCTTCCCCTTACTGGGCGATAATTTTGACAGCACAACTCTTCTTT. This translates into CALGSNRPSPYWAIILTAQLFF.

This clone has a handful of counts. A read error likely explains this, since a far larger clone differs by one base. The same CDR3 is also encoded by other DNA sequences in this sample. The chain combines TRDV2 with TRDJ1; possibly TRDD3 for D (5 bases). TCRdb gives no J gene; it was assigned here by matching the DNA to germline. Looked up from germline, CDR1 is GEAIGNYY and CDR2 is EKD. The CDR3 spans 15 residues. CDR3 protein: CACDTGLAWDGKLIF. In DNA, the CDR3 is TGCGCCTGTGACACCGGATTAGCCTGGGACGGTAAACTCATCTTT.

This clone appeared many times. The chain carries TRDV1 and TRDJ1, with D tentatively TRDD3 (10 bases). No J gene is reported in TCRdb; it was inferred here by comparing the DNA with germline. V lost 1 base and J 3 bases, leaving 30 bases between the germline ends. The CDR3 contains 21 residues. From germline, CDR1 is TSWWSYY and CDR2 QGS. The CDR3 nucleotides are TGTGCTCTTGGGGAACGCCTCTACCTTCCTACGGGGGATACGCATTCCGATAAACTCATCTTT. This sequence encodes CALGERLYLPTGDTHSDKLIF.

The CDR3 DNA reads TGTGCTCTTGGGGCATTTCCTAGGTGGGTACCCGCGGGGTACACCGATAAACTCATCTTT. Translated, it gives CALGAFPRWVPAGYTDKLIF. The V and J genes are TRDV1 and TRDJ1; a possible D gene is TRDD2 (6 bases). The J gene was missing in TCRdb and was found by matching the end of the DNA to germline. With 4 bases removed from V and 0 bases from J, the gap between germline ends came to 27 bases. CDR3 length: 20 amino acids. Germline lookup yields CDR1 TSWWSYY and CDR2 QGS.

The sample holds a few counts of this clone. A read error likely explains why the TCRdb protein, taken from a much larger clone, differs from this DNA's translation at residue 10; the protein shown is translated from the DNA. The V gene is TRDV2, the J gene TRDJ1, with 9 bases matching TRDD3. This CDR3 comprises 16 residues. Germline CDR1 reads GEAIGNYY; CDR2 reads EKD. Trimming cost V 1 base and J 1 base; bases outside gene matches: 6. The CDR3 sequence is CACDTLLGESTDKLIF. The DNA of the CDR3 is TGTGCCTGTGACACGCTACTGGGGGAGTCCACCGATAAACTCATCTTT.

This clone was found a few times. TCRdb's protein, taken from a much larger clone, differs from this DNA's translation at residue 7, likely owing to a read error; the protein displayed comes from the DNA. The genes are TRDV1 and TRDJ1; TRDD3 aligns across 8 bases. Germline matching of the DNA provided the J gene here, since TCRdb leaves it blank. Trimming cost V 3 bases and J 0 bases; bases outside gene matches: 27. Germline V gene data show CDR1 as TSWWSYY and CDR2 as QGS. The CDR3 sequence is 23 residues long. The CDR3 protein is CALGEWCLGIPLLGAPYTDKLIF. The DNA for the CDR3 is TGTGCTCTTGGGGAGTGGTGTTTGGGGATCCCGCTACTGGGGGCCCCGTACACCGATAAACTCATCTTT.

There are a few counts of this clone. A far larger clone is a single base away, which makes a read error likely. Different DNA sequences within this sample yield the same CDR3. CDR3 nucleotides: TGTGCCTGTGATGGATTGCTGGGGGACTTATACAGCTCCTGGGACACCCGACAGATGTTTTTC. Its protein product is CACDGLLGDLYSSWDTRQMFF. The J gene is TRDJ3, the V gene TRDV2, with 8 bases fitting TRDD3. The J gene comes from matching the DNA to germline here; TCRdb lacks it. This CDR3 contains 21 residues. After removal of 4 bases from V and 0 bases from J, the junction contained 16 bases not matched to a gene. The germline CDR1 and CDR2 sequences are GEAIGNYY and EKD.

In regard to this clone: TCRdb's protein, taken from a much larger clone, differs from this DNA's translation at residue 7, likely owing to a read error; the protein displayed comes from the DNA. J is TRDJ1 and V is TRDV2, with 7 nucleotides matching TRDD3. The J gene, left out of TCRdb, was set here by checking the DNA against germline. With V trimmed by 5 bases and J by 2 bases, 25 bases remained unmatched. Germline V gene data show CDR1 as GEAIGNYY and CDR2 as EKD. CDR3 size: 20 residues. CDR3 in amino acids: CACASRRTPLGIGPTDKLIF. CDR3 coding DNA: TGTGCCTGTGCGTCTCGGCGGACACCTCTGGGGATAGGACCGACCGATAAACTCATCTTT.

As regards this clone: This likely stems from a read error, as it lies one base from a far larger clone. Other DNA variants within this sample encode the same CDR3. The rearrangement links TRDV1 to TRDJ1; 11 bases agree with TRDD3. The CDR3 length is 16 residues. Germline V gives CDR1 TSWWSYY, CDR2 QGS. CDR3 loop: CALLMGDTVGTDKLIF. The CDR3 nucleotides read TGTGCTCTCTTAATGGGGGATACGGTCGGCACCGATAAACTCATCTTC.

This clone was found many times. The CDR3 is CALIYPRYWGIRPYTDKLIF. The CDR3 DNA sequence: TGTGCTCTGATCTATCCCCGGTACTGGGGGATACGACCTTACACCGATAAACTCATCTTT. V usage is TRDV1 and J usage is TRDJ1, with 13 bases identical to TRDD3. The CDR3 spans 20 residues. J gave up 0 bases and V 9 bases, and 19 bases lay outside the gene matches. Germline assignment: CDR1 TSWWSYY and CDR2 QGS.

This clone was found a few times. With a far larger clone one base away, a read error is the likely cause. This CDR3 is also generated by other DNA sequences in the sample. The chain uses TRDV2 and TRDJ1; perhaps TRDD1 as D (6 bases). TCRdb offers no J gene call, so here the DNA was matched to germline to obtain one. The CDR3 sequence is 14 residues long. The germline V gene encodes CDR1 GEAIGNYY and CDR2 EKD. This CDR3 is CACDGIVNTDKLIF. DNA for the CDR3: TGTGCCTGTGACGGAATAGTTAACACCGACAAACTCATCTTT.